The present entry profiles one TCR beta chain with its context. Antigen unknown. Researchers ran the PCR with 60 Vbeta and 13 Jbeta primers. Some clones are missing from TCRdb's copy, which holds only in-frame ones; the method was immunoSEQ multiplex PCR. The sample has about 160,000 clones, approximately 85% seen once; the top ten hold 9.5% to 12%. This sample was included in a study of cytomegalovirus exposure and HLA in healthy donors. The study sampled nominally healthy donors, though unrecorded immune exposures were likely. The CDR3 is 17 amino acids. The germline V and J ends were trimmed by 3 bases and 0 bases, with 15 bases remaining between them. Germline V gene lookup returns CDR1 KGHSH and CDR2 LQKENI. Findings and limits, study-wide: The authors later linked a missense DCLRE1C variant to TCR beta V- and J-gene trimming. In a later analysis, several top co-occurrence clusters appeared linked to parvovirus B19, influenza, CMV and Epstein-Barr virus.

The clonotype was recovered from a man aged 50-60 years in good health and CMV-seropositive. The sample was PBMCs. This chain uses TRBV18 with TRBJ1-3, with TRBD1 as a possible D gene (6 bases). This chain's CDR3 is CASSPLEGVSSGNTIYF. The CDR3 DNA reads TGTGCCAGCTCACCCCTCGAGGGGGTGAGCTCTGGAAACACCATATATTTT.